This T cell receptor (beta chain) was profiled in a study of blood T cell repertoires in COVID-19. Study context: Recovered Cohort 3 donors showed two negative PCRs, clearance, or symptom resolution. From T cells, B-cell-depleted T cells, or PBMCs came the material, which was cDNA or gDNA.

Germline CDR1 and CDR2: ENHRY and SYGVKD. V trimming: 4 bases; J trimming: 6 bases; junction bases outside the gene matches: 6. The CDR3 consists of 14 residues. Repertoires were generated with immunoSEQ multiplex PCR, while TCRdb's copy carries only in-frame clones and drops some. Among some 330,000 clones listed, around 87% were seen once. This TCR came from a man aged 35-49 years in a cohort exposed to, infected with or recovered from COVID-19 (not recorded which). The J gene is TRBJ1-5, the V gene TRBV10-3; TRBD1 agrees at 7 bases. Sequenced material: PBMCs or T cells enriched from blood (not recorded which). Here the CDR3 reads CAISATGSGQPQHF. DNA of the CDR3: TGTGCCATCAGTGCGACAGGGTCCGGTCAGCCCCAGCATTTT.